Listed here are 7 T cell receptor beta chains from one sample, sequenced in a study of identical twins listed by TCRdb under 2016. The protocol used for the library was 5' RACE. These reads were obtained on an Illumina HiSeq 2000. The raw public data were reprocessed by TCRdb itself: fastp quality trimming at Q25, MiXCR clonotype calling, in-frame beta chains only. Rows merge per CDR3 protein into single entries with the most common DNA and genes. Here the sample has some 440,000 distinct CDR3 sequences; roughly 26% occur a single time. The ten largest clones represent 2.5% to 3.5% of the sample. In addition, the sample was reused for a study of T cells expressing NK-cell markers.

The sequencing input was CD4+ T cells sorted from blood. These receptor sequences come from a woman under 30 in good health.

This clonotype occurred a few times. The chain employs TRBV20-1 and TRBJ2-1; weak D call: TRBD1 (5 bases). Germline V gene data show CDR1 as DFQATT and CDR2 as SNEGSKA (reference sequence). Trimming took off 0 bases at V and 5 bases at J, with 20 bases between the two ends. The CDR3 is 17 amino acids. The CDR3 region has the DNA TGCAGTGCTAGAGATATTTATAGGGGCCCCGGCCACAATGAGCAGTTCTTC. It yields the protein CSARDIYRGPGHNEQFF.

This clonotype was picked up a small number of times. The chain recombines TRBV5-1 with TRBJ1-5; D gene unclear. There are 16 residues in the CDR3. Germline assignment: CDR1 SGHRS and CDR2 YFSETQ. The germline V and J ends were trimmed by 0 bases and 4 bases, with 14 bases remaining between them. The chain's CDR3 is CASSLGGTSGNQPQHF. Here the CDR3 DNA reads TGCGCCAGCAGCTTGGGTGGTACGTCTGGAAATCAGCCCCAGCATTTT.

The rearrangement links TRBV20-1 to TRBJ2-1; no definite D call. CDR1 DFQATT and CDR2 SNEGSKA come from the germline V gene (reference sequence). Trimming shortened V by 5 bases and J by 8 bases, and 10 bases separated the two germline ends. The CDR3 extends over 11 amino acids. CDR3 in DNA: TGCAGTGCTGCAAAATGGGATGAGCAGTTCTTC. It is translated as CSAAKWDEQFF.

This clonotype was observed a few times. The V and J genes are TRBV11-1 and TRBJ2-7; a possible D gene is TRBD2 (5 bases). V lost 5 bases and J 9 bases, leaving 14 bases between the germline ends. The germline gives CDR1 SGHAT, CDR2 FQDESV (reference sequence). This CDR3 comprises 12 residues. CDR3 amino acids: CASSQDFLVQYF. The CDR3, as DNA: TGTGCCAGCAGCCAGGACTTTCTGGTGCAGTACTTC.

This clonotype came up a few times. This chain connects TRBV12-3 or TRBV12-4 to TRBJ2-3; TRBD2 agrees at 8 bases. V lost 4 bases and J lost 3; bases outside the gene matches: 9. The CDR3 runs to 16 residues. This chain's CDR3 is CASSYTTGRGTDTQYF. The CDR3, as DNA: TGTGCCAGCAGTTACACCACCGGGAGGGGGACAGATACGCAGTATTTT.

The J gene is TRBJ1-4, the V gene TRBV10-1; D call uncertain. V lost 4 bases, J lost 4 bases, and 7 bases lay in between. CDR1 WNHNN and CDR2 SYGVQD come from the germline V gene (reference sequence). This CDR3 comprises 13 residues. The CDR3 nucleotides read TGCGCCAGCAGTGCGGCAGATAATGAAAAACTGTTTTTT. It is translated as CASSAADNEKLFF.

This clonotype was observed a few times. The chain recombines TRBV28 with TRBJ2-1, with TRBD2 matching 11 bases. Germline values: CDR1 MDHEN, CDR2 SYDVKM. This CDR3 comprises 16 residues. Unmatched junction bases numbered 5, after V lost 4 bases and J lost 3 bases. DNA of the CDR3: TGTGCCAGCAGTTCACTAGCGGGAGCATACTACAATGAGCAGTTCTTC. It codes for CASSSLAGAYYNEQFF. Full variable domain (outside the CDR3, taken from reference TRBV28 and TRBJ2-1): DVKVTQSSRYLVKRTGEKVFLECVQDMDHENMFWYRQDPGLGLRLIYFSYDVKMKEKGDIPEGYSVSREKKERFSLILESASTNQTSMYLCASSSLAGAYYNEQFFGPGTRLTVL.